Below, 20 T cell receptor beta chains from the same sample are listed, as sequenced in a study of blood T cell repertoires in COVID-19. The protocol was immunoSEQ multiplex PCR, while the TCRdb copy is restricted to in-frame clones and leaves out a portion. In the table there are about 120,000 clones, approximately 90% of which are singletons. Source material: peripheral blood. Receptors were obtained from a human donor with acute or convalescent COVID-19. The donor label of this sample is uncertain.

This chain uses TRBV6-5 with TRBJ1-6; D gene uncertain. V was trimmed by 6 bases and J by 7 bases, leaving 10 bases between them. There are 13 residues in the CDR3. Per the germline V gene, CDR1 is MNHEY and CDR2 is SVGAGI. CDR3 DNA sequence: TGTGCCAGCAGCCCAGAAACAAATTCACCCCTCCACTTT. It specifies CASSPETNSPLHF.

V and J are TRBV27 and TRBJ1-2; tentatively, D is TRBD1 (5 bases). Trimming removed 2 bases from V and 2 bases from J, with 9 bases in between. The CDR3 sequence is 14 residues long. Looked up from germline, CDR1 is MNHEY and CDR2 is SMNVEV (reference sequence). The CDR3 is CASSLNRRNYGYTF. CDR3 in DNA: TGTGCCAGCAGTTTAAACAGGAGAAACTATGGCTACACCTTC.

This rearrangement joins TRBV2 to TRBJ2-2; TRBD2 matches at 10 bases. Trimming took 7 bases from V and 5 from J; bases not matched to a gene: 7. Germline V gives CDR1 SNHLY, CDR2 FYNNEI. This CDR3 contains 15 residues. CDR3 region: CASNEPGLATGELFF. The CDR3 DNA sequence: TGTGCCAGCAACGAGCCGGGACTAGCGACCGGGGAGCTGTTTTTT.

The V and J genes are TRBV7-2 and TRBJ1-2; TRBD1 agrees at 9 bases. Germline assignment: CDR1 SGHTA and CDR2 FQGNSA. The CDR3 runs to 13 residues. The trim removed 9 bases at V and 0 bases at J, leaving 2 bases unmatched. CDR3 loop: CASGQGTNYGYTF. In nucleotides, the CDR3 is TGTGCCAGTGGACAGGGGACTAACTATGGCTACACCTTC.

V is TRBV5-1 and J is TRBJ2-1, with 13 bases that match TRBD2. V shed 4 bases and J 4 bases; nucleotides not matched to a gene: 5. CDR3 length: 16 amino acids. Germline CDR1 SGHRS, CDR2 YFSETQ. The CDR3 sequence: CASSAGTSGVYNEQFF. CDR3 DNA sequence: TGCGCCAGCAGCGCCGGGACTAGCGGGGTTTACAATGAGCAGTTCTTC.

The chain couples TRBV24-1 to TRBJ2-1; maybe TRBD1 (6 bases). V shed 9 bases and J shed 8 bases, with 10 bases lying between them. This CDR3 region has 11 residues. CDR1 and CDR2 from the germline V gene are KGHDR and SFDVKD. Here the CDR3 DNA reads TGTGCCACCGGACAGATCCATGAGCAGTTCTTC. It yields the protein CATGQIHEQFF.

V and J are TRBV7-2 and TRBJ2-7; TRBD1 matches at 7 bases. V was pared by 2 bases and J by 9 bases, with 10 bases of the junction left unmatched. Germline V gene lookup returns CDR1 SGHTA and CDR2 FQGNSA. The CDR3 totals 14 residues. The CDR3, as DNA: TGTGCCAGCAGCTTATTACTCCCGACAGGGTCGCAGTACTTC. Translated, it gives CASSLLLPTGSQYF.

The chain joins TRBV7-2 to TRBJ2-2; 7 nucleotides line up with TRBD2. The CDR3 length is 17 residues. The trim removed 2 bases at V and 6 bases at J, leaving 12 bases unmatched. Germline V lookup: CDR1 SGHTA, CDR2 FQGNSA. The CDR3 reads CASSLIRASGPPGELFF. For the CDR3, the DNA is TGTGCCAGCAGCTTAATCCGGGCTAGCGGCCCCCCCGGGGAGCTGTTTTTT.

The chain employs TRBV4-1 and TRBJ2-5, with 13 nucleotides matching TRBD2. This CDR3 region has 15 residues. The junction had 3 bases not matched to a gene; V was cut back by 4 bases and J by 4 bases. Germline loops: CDR1 MGHRA, CDR2 YSYEKL. The chain's CDR3 is CASSPGLAGTETQYF. The CDR3 DNA sequence: TGCGCCAGCAGCCCGGGACTAGCGGGGACAGAGACCCAGTACTTC.

The rearrangement links TRBV5-4 to TRBJ2-2, with D tentatively TRBD1 (5 bases). Per germline, CDR1 SGHNT and CDR2 YYREEE (reference sequence). The CDR3 totals 15 residues. Trimming took 4 bases from V and 7 from J, leaving 17 bases between them. In DNA, the CDR3 is TGTGCCAGCAGCGAAGGGGCGGTTGGGTTCGGGGAGCTGTTTTTT. Translating it yields CASSEGAVGFGELFF.

This chain joins TRBV27 and TRBJ1-2; 7 bases line up with TRBD1. CDR3 length: 15 amino acids. Trimming at V came to 5 bases and at J to 4 bases, leaving 10 bases not matched to a gene. The V gene's germline CDR1 is MNHEY and CDR2 SMNVEV (reference sequence). The CDR3 sequence: CASSPDRDDPYGYTF. The DNA for the CDR3 is TGTGCCAGCAGTCCTGACAGGGACGATCCCTATGGCTACACCTTC.

The chain links TRBV4-2 to TRBJ1-1; the D gene is possibly TRBD1 (6 bases). Trimming cost V 4 bases and J 1 base, with 25 bases left between them. There are 19 residues in the CDR3. Per the germline V gene, CDR1 is LGHNA and CDR2 is YNFKEQ. CDR3 in DNA: TGTGCCAGCAGCCCGACCAACCTAAAAGGACAGATTCGGAACACTGAAGCTTTCTTT. Its translation: CASSPTNLKGQIRNTEAFF.

The rearrangement uses TRBV14 and TRBJ2-7; 8 nucleotides agree with TRBD1. Germline CDR1 reads SGHDN; CDR2 reads FVKESK. With V trimmed by 5 bases and J by 10 bases, 10 bases remained unmatched. The CDR3 is 13 amino acids. The CDR3 nucleotides are TGTGCCAGCAGCTACTTACGACAGGGGTACCAGTACTTC. Translation: CASSYLRQGYQYF.

This clone was observed a single time. J is TRBJ1-5 and V is TRBV28; 8 nucleotides agree with TRBD1. Germline V lookup: CDR1 MDHEN, CDR2 SYDVKM. The J segment lost 6 bases and the V segment lost 6 bases, leaving 10 bases of the junction unmatched. CDR3 length equals 15 residues. Here the CDR3 DNA reads TGTGCCAGCAGCGCCGACAGGGGACTAAGTCAGCCCCAGCATTTT. Its translation is CASSADRGLSQPQHF.

The chain employs TRBV7-6 and TRBJ2-2; D gene ambiguous. V lost 4 bases and J 4 bases, leaving 10 bases between the germline ends. The CDR3 runs 14 residues. Germline CDR1 reads SGHVS; CDR2 reads FNYEAQ. The CDR3 protein is CASSSLLTTGELFF. Here the CDR3 DNA reads TGTGCCAGCAGCTCCTTACTTACCACCGGGGAGCTGTTTTTT.

The chain couples TRBV18 to TRBJ1-1; possible D gene TRBD1, 5 bases. The CDR3 runs 15 residues. CDR1 is KGHSH and CDR2 is LQKENI in the germline V gene. Between the trimmed V and J ends, which lost 0 bases and 0 bases, there was a span of 8 bases. CDR3 coding DNA: TGTGCCAGCTCACCACCGCAGGGTTTGAACACTGAAGCTTTCTTT. Protein: CASSPPQGLNTEAFF.

The chain joins TRBV29-1 to TRBJ2-1; D is unresolved. Trimming stripped 7 bases from V and 5 bases from J, with 15 bases between. Germline loops: CDR1 SQVTM, CDR2 ANQGSEA. The CDR3 sequence is 13 residues long. CDR3 loop: CSARHRIDNEQFF. CDR3 sequence (DNA): TGCAGCGCCAGACATCGTATAGACAATGAGCAGTTCTTC.

The chain recombines TRBV11-2 with TRBJ2-1, with D uncertain. V was shortened by 5 bases and J by 4 bases, with 9 bases between the two germline ends. The CDR3 loop spans 13 amino acids. Germline V gives CDR1 SGHAT, CDR2 FQNNGV. The CDR3 region has the DNA TGTGCCAGCAGCCTAAATCGATACAATGAGCAGTTCTTC. As protein: CASSLNRYNEQFF.

This clone was counted a single time. The chain recombines TRBV5-1 with TRBJ2-1; 13 positions match TRBD2. Looked up from germline, CDR1 is SGHRS and CDR2 is YFSETQ. V lost 0 bases, J lost 7 bases, and 4 bases stayed unmatched. The CDR3 spans 16 residues. The DNA for the CDR3 is TGCGCCAGCAGCTTGGCAACGGGACTAGCGGGGAATGAGCAGTTCTTC. It yields the protein CASSLATGLAGNEQFF.

The chain joins TRBV7-6 to TRBJ1-3; D is unresolved. Trimming removed 1 base from V and 0 bases from J, with 7 bases in between. CDR1 is SGHVS and CDR2 is FNYEAQ in the germline V gene. CDR3 length: 15 amino acids. CDR3 protein: CASSLGVGSGNTIYF. As DNA, the CDR3 is TGTGCCAGCAGCTTAGGAGTCGGCTCTGGAAACACCATATATTTT.